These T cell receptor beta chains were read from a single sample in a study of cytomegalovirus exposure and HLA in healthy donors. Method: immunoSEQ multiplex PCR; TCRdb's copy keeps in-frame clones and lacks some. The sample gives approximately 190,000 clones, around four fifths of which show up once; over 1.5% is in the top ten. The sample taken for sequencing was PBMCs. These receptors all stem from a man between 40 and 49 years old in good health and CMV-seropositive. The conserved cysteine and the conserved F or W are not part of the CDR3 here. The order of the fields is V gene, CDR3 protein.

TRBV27 ASSLLAGGADTQY
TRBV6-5 ASSYRRAGGEKLF
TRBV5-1 ASSFSRGGNEQF
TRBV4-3 ASRQGLASYEQF
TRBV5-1 ASGRGRGTGELF
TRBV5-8 ASSLRQGAF
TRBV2 ASNPLSGSYEQY
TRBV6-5 ASSEEGGYGYT
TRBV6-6 ASERSGIVNTEAF
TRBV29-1 SARNQGEAF
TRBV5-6 ASSLGASPGELF
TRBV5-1 ASSLATGDLGTEAF
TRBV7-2 ASSSGLAGNTDTQY
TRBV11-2 ASRAGPPYEQY
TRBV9 ASSFSGDDYEQY
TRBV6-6 ASRLQGSHYGYT
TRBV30 AWSMGTGPISGNTIY
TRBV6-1 ASSPTGKNTEAF
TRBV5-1 ASSLATGGWNEQF
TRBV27 ASSLMQGRQPQH
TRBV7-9 ASSSLGEDLYGYT
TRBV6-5 ASSRWDSSTEAF
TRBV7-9 AGGGGYGMNTEAF
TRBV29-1 SVLGTSGRGGTDTQY
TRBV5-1 ASSQRRASGFRSEQY
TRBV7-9 ASSSTGGKITEAF
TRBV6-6 ASSYSGAGNTEAF
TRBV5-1 ASSWDRGAGVGETQY
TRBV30 AWSVATNTEAF